The rows below give T cell receptor beta chains drawn from one sample of a study of blood T cell repertoires in COVID-19. The table came from immunoSEQ multiplex PCR; TCRdb's copy has only in-frame clones and leaves some out. The sample has hundreds of thousands of clones; around 91% are singletons. The sequenced sample was PBMCs or T cells enriched from blood (not recorded which). These receptors were collected from a woman younger than 35 with acute COVID-19. Both conserved end residues are part of each CDR3. The D gene is left open where the match is weak. Size is omitted from some rows. Given values are once, few, many or a class for expanded clones.

j_gene | abundance | v_gene | d_gene | CDR3nt | CDR3aa
TRBJ1-1 | - | TRBV28 | TRBD1 | TGTGCCAGCAGCAGGACAGGGGGTCTGAACACTGAAGCTTTCTTT | CASSRTGGLNTEAFF
TRBJ1-1 | - | TRBV6-5 | - | TGTGCCAGCAGCCGCATGGGGGCGTATACTGAAGCTTTCTTT | CASSRMGAYTEAFF
TRBJ1-2 | once | TRBV10-3 | - | TGTGCCATCAGTTCCGCTGGAGGGACGGCTAACTATGGCTACACCTTC | CAISSAGGTANYGYTF
TRBJ2-2 | - | TRBV7-2 | - | TGTGCCAGCAGCTTAGCCCGGTGGCGGAGACGGCCGAACACCGGGGAGCTGTTTTTT | CASSLARWRRRPNTGELFF
TRBJ2-1 | - | TRBV27 | TRBD2 | TGTGCCAGCAGTTTGGAACGACTAGCGGGAGGGCCTTACAATGAGCAGTTCTTC | CASSLERLAGGPYNEQFF
TRBJ2-1 | - | TRBV19 | TRBD2 | TGTGCCAGTAGTATAGTAGCGGGAGGGCCGAGTGAGCAGTTCTTC | CASSIVAGGPSEQFF
TRBJ2-2 | - | TRBV10-1 | - | TGCGCCAGCAGTGTACAGATGAACACCGGGGAGCTGTTTTTT | CASSVQMNTGELFF
TRBJ1-6 | - | TRBV27 | - | TGTGCCAGCAGTTTAAGGGGCTCCTATAATTCACCCCTCCACTTT | CASSLRGSYNSPLHF
TRBJ1-5 | - | TRBV6-2/TRBV6-3 | - | TGTGCCAGCAGCAAGGCAGGGGGCAATCAGCCCCAGCATTTT | CASSKAGGNQPQHF
TRBJ1-6 | - | TRBV19 | - | TGTGCCAGTAGTGCCTACAGCGGGTCACCCCTCCACTTT | CASSAYSGSPLHF
TRBJ2-1 | - | TRBV28 | TRBD2 | TGTGCCAGCAGTTTATCAAGGGCGGGAGTTAGGATGTACAATGAGCAGTTCTTC | CASSLSRAGVRMYNEQFF
TRBJ2-1 | - | TRBV6-1 | - | TGTGCCAGCAGTGAAACTGGGGGGTACAATGAGCAGTTCTTC | CASSETGGYNEQFF
TRBJ2-4 | - | TRBV2 | - | TGTGCCAGCAGTGAACTGAAAAACATTCAGTACTTC | CASSELKNIQYF
TRBJ2-1 | - | TRBV7-9 | - | TGTGCCAGCAGAGGGCTAGCGATAAACAATGAGCAGTTCTTC | CASRGLAINNEQFF
TRBJ1-6 | - | TRBV19 | TRBD1 | TGTGCCAGTAGTATGGGGACAGGAGCGTATAATTCACCCCTCCACTTT | CASSMGTGAYNSPLHF
TRBJ2-7 | - | TRBV12-3/TRBV12-4 | TRBD1 | TGTGCCAGCAGACAGGGACAGGAGCAGTACTTC | CASRQGQEQYF
TRBJ2-1 | - | TRBV19 | TRBD2 | TGTGCCAGTAGTGTCTCGGGACTAGCGTACAATGAGCAGTTCTTC | CASSVSGLAYNEQFF
TRBJ2-7 | - | TRBV5-4 | TRBD1 | TGTGCCAGCAGTTTGGGCGGGACAGGCTCCTACGAGCAGTACTTC | CASSLGGTGSYEQYF
TRBJ2-1 | - | TRBV19 | TRBD2 | TGTGCCAGTAGTCCCCGGACTAGCGGGAGGCCCAGCTCCTACAATGAGCAGTTCTTC | CASSPRTSGRPSSYNEQFF
TRBJ1-1 | - | TRBV6-5 | - | TGTGCCAGCAGTTCCTCGGACAGAGGGGCTTTCTTT | CASSSSDRGAFF
TRBJ1-5 | once | TRBV5-1 | TRBD1 | TGCGCCAGCAGCTTGGGGGGACAGGGAGGACAGCCCCAGCATTTT | CASSLGGQGGQPQHF
TRBJ1-5 | - | TRBV4-1 | TRBD1 | TGCGCCAGCAGCCTGGGACAGGGCGAGGATCAGCCCCAGCATTTT | CASSLGQGEDQPQHF
TRBJ2-7 | - | TRBV15 | - | TGTGCCACCAGCAGAGATGGAGAAGTCAACGAGCAGTACTTC | CATSRDGEVNEQYF
TRBJ2-3 | - | TRBV21-1 | - | TGTGCCAGCAGCAAATTTTCGGGTTCAACTAGCACAGATACGCAGTATTTT | CASSKFSGSTSTDTQYF
TRBJ2-3 | - | TRBV24-1 | TRBD2 | TGTGCCACCAGTGTAGCGGGAGGGCATGATACGCAGTATTTT | CATSVAGGHDTQYF
TRBJ2-7 | few | TRBV18 | TRBD1 | TGTGCCAGCTCACCACGGACAGGTAGCTACGAGCAGTACTTC | CASSPRTGSYEQYF
TRBJ2-7 | once | TRBV27 | - | TGTGCCAGCAGTTTTCGAGGGTCAGACGAGCAGTACTTC | CASSFRGSDEQYF
TRBJ2-3 | - | TRBV2 | - | TGTGCCAGCAGTAGTAAGGGGGATACGCAGTATTTT | CASSSKGDTQYF
TRBJ1-1 | - | TRBV6-5 | - | TGTGCCAGCAGTTTCCGGTCGAACACTGAAGCTTTCTTT | CASSFRSNTEAFF
TRBJ1-1 | - | TRBV6-5 | TRBD1 | TGTGCCAGCAGTTTCCGCATACAGGGGACCACTGAAGCTTTCTTT | CASSFRIQGTTEAFF
TRBJ1-1 | - | TRBV7-2 | TRBD1 | TGTGCCAGCAGCTCCGGGACAGGGCTTATGAACACTGAAGCTTTCTTT | CASSSGTGLMNTEAFF
TRBJ2-7 | - | TRBV9 | TRBD2 | TGTGCCAGCAGCGTAGCCCCGACTAGCGGACCCTACGAGCAGTACTTC | CASSVAPTSGPYEQYF
TRBJ1-1 | - | TRBV19 | TRBD1 | TGTGCCAGTACCGTCGGGACAGGGGCTTTCACTGAAGCTTTCTTT | CASTVGTGAFTEAFF
TRBJ1-6 | - | TRBV2 | TRBD1 | TGTGCCAGCAGTGGGACAGGGGTATCACCCCTCCACTTT | CASSGTGVSPLHF
TRBJ2-5 | - | TRBV3-1/TRBV3-2 | TRBD2 | TGTGCCAGCAGCCAAGGAGGGCTAGCGGGATCTCAAGAGACCCAGTACTTC | CASSQGGLAGSQETQYF
TRBJ2-3 | - | TRBV18 | TRBD2 | TGTGCCAGCTCACCACTGGCGTCTAGCGGGAGGGCAGATACGCAGTATTTT | CASSPLASSGRADTQYF
TRBJ1-5 | - | TRBV5-5 | TRBD1 | TGTGCCAGCAGTTCCGGGACAGGGGAAGAGCAGCCCCAGCATTTT | CASSSGTGEEQPQHF
TRBJ2-2 | - | TRBV20-1 | TRBD2 | TGCAGTGCTAGTGAGGTCCTAGCGGGAAGCACCGGGGAGCTGTTTTTT | CSASEVLAGSTGELFF
TRBJ1-1 | - | TRBV5-1 | - | TGCGCCAGCAGCTCTATCCCGGGACATGAAGCTTTCTTT | CASSSIPGHEAFF
TRBJ2-7 | - | TRBV6-1 | TRBD1 | TGTGCCAGCAGTGCCCGGGGACAGGGAGAGACCTACGAGCAGTACTTC | CASSARGQGETYEQYF
TRBJ1-2 | - | TRBV9 | TRBD1 | TGTGCCAGCAGCGCGGGACAGGGGGCGGTGAATGGCTACACCTTC | CASSAGQGAVNGYTF
TRBJ2-5 | - | TRBV18 | - | TGTGCCAGCTCACCACCGAGCGAGACCCAGTACTTC | CASSPPSETQYF
TRBJ2-1 | once | TRBV6-5 | - | TGTGCCAGCAGATTAGTGAACTACAATGAGCAGTTCTTC | CASRLVNYNEQFF
TRBJ2-3 | once | TRBV11-1 | TRBD2 | TGTGCCAGCAGCTCCTCGACTAGCACCAGCACAGATACGCAGTATTTT | CASSSSTSTSTDTQYF
TRBJ2-7 | - | TRBV14 | TRBD1 | TGTGCCAGCAGCCGCCGACAGGGGCCTTCCTACGAGCAGTACTTC | CASSRRQGPSYEQYF
TRBJ1-5 | - | TRBV4-1 | - | TGCGCCAGCAGCCAAAGCGGACAGCCTAATCAGCCCCAGCATTTT | CASSQSGQPNQPQHF
TRBJ1-1 | - | TRBV5-1 | - | TGCGCCAGCAGCTTAAAAGGGGACACTGAAGCTTTCTTT | CASSLKGDTEAFF
TRBJ2-1 | - | TRBV7-9 | - | TGTGCCAGCAGCTCTACCAAGGGGGTAGGCTTCTTC | CASSSTKGVGFF
TRBJ2-7 | - | TRBV19 | TRBD2 | TGTGCCAGTAGACGAATAGCGGGAGGACTCTACGAGCAGTACTTC | CASRRIAGGLYEQYF
TRBJ2-5 | - | TRBV6-5 | TRBD2 | TGTGCCACTGAACGACTAGCGGGAGTTCGGGAGACCCAGTACTTC | CATERLAGVRETQYF
TRBJ2-2 | - | TRBV6-6 | - | TGTGCCAGCAGCCGACTAGCCTTCGGACAGGGCATAGCAGGGGAGCTGTTTTTT | CASSRLAFGQGIAGELFF
TRBJ1-6 | - | TRBV4-1 | - | TGCGCCAGCAGCCAGGCAACAGGGAGCGTCTCACCCCTCCACTTT | CASSQATGSVSPLHF
TRBJ2-2 | - | TRBV6-6 | TRBD2 | TGTGCCAGCGCACCCCCCGGGGGGGACACCGGGGAGCTGTTTTTT | CASAPPGGDTGELFF
TRBJ1-5 | - | TRBV18 | - | TGTGCCAGCTCACCAACCGGCGGGCTCAATCAGCCCCAGCATTTT | CASSPTGGLNQPQHF